Reported below is one TCR beta chain. Its antigen is unknown. The data were obtained in a study of shared clonotypes between healthy human individuals. The study, taken as a whole, reports: Genetic and exposure-history diversity was limited by the few donors. It was expected that sequencing depth would affect clonotype sharing among donors.

At deep level, the assay was performed. Ten immunoSEQ deep assay plates were used to sequence unsorted PBMC DNA. Sequencing used immunoSEQ multiplex PCR; TCRdb keeps in-frame clones, though not all of them. This table holds fewer than 650,000 clones, 76% found once. CDR3 length: 12 residues. Germline-derived CDR1 and CDR2 are KGHSY and FQNENV. With 0 bases removed from V and 5 bases from J, the gap between germline ends came to 4 bases. The receptor comes from a woman in her 40s in good health. Some clones in this sample may be carry-over from other donors' samples. Source material: PBMCs. This rearrangement joins TRBV16 to TRBJ2-5; D not resolved. The DNA for the CDR3 is TGTGCCAGCAGCCAATCTCGGGAGACCCAGTACTTC. Protein sequence: CASSQSRETQYF.